A single sample is the source of the 15 T cell receptor delta chains below, sequenced in a study of Vδ1+ human thymocytes. Extracted RNA was reverse transcribed into cDNA. Multiplex PCR used pooled V-gene forward primers and a constant-region reverse primer to amplify CDR3s. TCRdb reanalysed the multiplex PCR reads via CATT. Found here are under 85,000 delta-chain clones, approximately 30% of them singletons; the top ten hold over 0.2%. These receptors are not linked to any known antigen. Study results and limitations: In the thymus, TRG and TRD repertoires looked highly polyclonal with Gaussian CDR3 lengths.

Sequencing was performed on Vdelta1+ gamma-delta thymocytes from the thymus. Subset noted: FACS-sorted CD3+ TCRalphabeta- TCRVdelta1+ TCRVdelta2- thymocytes. The receptors here all came from a boy under two years old who had congenital heart surgery.

The chain is built from TRDV1 and TRDJ1; possibly TRDD2 for D (6 bases). Germline CDR1 is TSWWSYY and CDR2 is QGS. The ends were cut back, 3 bases at V and 0 bases at J, with 32 bases in the middle. This CDR3 comprises 22 residues. The CDR3 is CALGEGDSYPSRDCGYTDKLIF. The CDR3 nucleotides read TGTGCTCTTGGGGAGGGAGACTCCTACCCCAGCCGGGATTGTGGGTACACCGATAAACTCATCTTT.

The gene calls are TRDV1 and TRDJ1; a possible D gene is TRDD3 (6 bases). V lost 2 bases, J lost 0 bases, and 19 bases lay in between. Germline CDR1 is TSWWSYY and CDR2 is QGS. The CDR3 contains 18 residues. The DNA for the CDR3 is TGTGCTCTTGGGGAATGGAGTAGGCGGGGGAGGTACACCGATAAACTCATCTTT. Amino acids: CALGEWSRRGRYTDKLIF.

To note about this clone: The germline gene is not matched at one end of the junction; a read error may be the cause. The chain links TRDV1 to TRDJ1; 10 nucleotides line up with TRDD3. Per the germline V gene, CDR1 is TSWWSYY and CDR2 is QGS. The CDR3 has 23 residues. This CDR3 is CAHGEKAMSRFWGIFLSTDKLIF. In nucleotides, the CDR3 is TGTGCTCATGGGGAAAAGGCTATGAGCCGATTCTGGGGGATATTCTTGTCAACCGATAAACTCATCTTT.

This sequence joins TRDV1 and TRDJ1, with a tentative D call TRDD3 (6 bases). From germline, CDR1 is TSWWSYY and CDR2 QGS. V lost 4 bases and J 0 bases, leaving 36 bases between the germline ends. CDR3 length: 23 residues. The CDR3 DNA follows: TGTGCTCTTGGGGGCCCTTTCCGCTCCTCTTCTCGTCTGGGGACCCCGTACACCGATAAACTCATCTTT. This encodes CALGGPFRSSSRLGTPYTDKLIF.

The gene calls are TRDV1 and TRDJ1, with 13 nucleotides matching TRDD3. Per germline, CDR1 TSWWSYY and CDR2 QGS. J was trimmed by 0 bases and V by 0 bases; bases with no gene match: 13. This CDR3 is 21 amino acids long. CDR3: CALGELGTDWGIRANTDKLIF. CDR3 nucleotide sequence: TGTGCTCTTGGGGAACTAGGAACCGACTGGGGGATACGTGCCAACACCGATAAACTCATCTTT.

V gene TRDV1 combines with J gene TRDJ1; 12 bases align to TRDD3. This CDR3 is built from 18 residues. CDR1 TSWWSYY and CDR2 QGS come from the germline V gene. Trimming at V came to 3 bases and at J to 4 bases, leaving 12 bases not matched to a gene. The CDR3: CALGDPVLGDTTFDKLIF. CDR3 nucleotide sequence: TGTGCTCTTGGGGACCCCGTACTGGGGGATACAACCTTCGATAAACTCATCTTT.

This sequence joins TRDV1 and TRDJ2, with 11 bases that match TRDD3. Trimming at V came to 2 bases and at J to 0 bases, leaving 17 bases not matched to a gene. CDR1 is TSWWSYY and CDR2 is QGS in the germline V gene. The CDR3 consists of 22 residues. CDR3 in DNA: TGTGCTCTTGGGGAAGTAATGTTGGGGGATACGCGAGGATTCGCTTTGACAGCACAACTCTTCTTT. This codes for CALGEVMLGDTRGFALTAQLFF.

This clone occurred a few times. Other DNA sequences in this sample translate to the same CDR3. The V gene is TRDV1, the J gene TRDJ1; 7 bases line up with TRDD3. Losses at the gene ends were 0 bases for V and 1 base for J; bases not matched to a gene: 20. Germline V CDR1 and CDR2: TSWWSYY, QGS. The CDR3 loop spans 21 amino acids. The CDR3 region is CALGELPTTRTGDPFTDKLIF. Here the CDR3 DNA reads TGTGCTCTTGGGGAACTACCCACGACCAGGACTGGGGACCCTTTCACCGATAAACTCATCTTT.

Only a few counts were recorded for this clone. This chain joins TRDV1 and TRDJ1; TRDD3 agrees at 9 bases. This CDR3 spans 19 amino acids. Germline assignment: CDR1 TSWWSYY and CDR2 QGS. V lost 3 bases and J lost 0; bases outside the gene matches: 14. The CDR3 sequence is CALGDPRGIHLSYTDKLIF. The CDR3 coding sequence is TGTGCTCTTGGGGACCCCCGGGGGATACACCTTTCGTACACCGATAAACTCATCTTT.

A few counts support this clone. V and J are TRDV1 and TRDJ1; D is uncertain. The length of the CDR3 is 21 residues. Trimming cost V 2 bases and J 1 base, with 29 bases left between them. Germline loops: CDR1 TSWWSYY, CDR2 QGS. The CDR3 bases are TGTGCTCTTGGGGAAGAGGGCAGTTCTTTACCGGAATACCTGTTCACCGATAAACTCATCTTT. It translates to CALGEEGSSLPEYLFTDKLIF.

The J gene is TRDJ1, the V gene TRDV1; TRDD3 is a possible D gene (6 bases). From germline, CDR1 is TSWWSYY and CDR2 QGS. The CDR3 length is 19 residues. Trimming removed 1 base at V and 2 bases at J, with 23 bases between. The CDR3 spells CALGEPGFGGDPWTDKLIF. The CDR3 region has the DNA TGTGCTCTTGGGGAACCTGGATTCGGGGGGGACCCGTGGACCGATAAACTCATCTTT.

As for this clone: This specimen includes other DNA sequences encoding the same CDR3. This chain connects TRDV1 to TRDJ1, with D perhaps matching TRDD3 (6 bases). This CDR3 region has 19 residues. The germline V and J ends were trimmed by 0 bases and 0 bases, with 20 bases remaining between them. Germline V gives CDR1 TSWWSYY, CDR2 QGS. CDR3 sequence reads: CALGELGPPGDLYTDKLIF. The CDR3 DNA reads TGTGCTCTTGGGGAACTCGGACCTCCTGGGGACCTCTACACCGATAAACTCATCTTT.

The chain is built from TRDV1 and TRDJ1; 13 nucleotides line up with TRDD3. The CDR3 sequence is 22 residues long. Germline CDR1 and CDR2: TSWWSYY and QGS. The J segment lost 0 bases and the V segment lost 0 bases, leaving 16 bases of the junction unmatched. CDR3 sequence reads: CALGELGVILGDTRRYTDKLIF. Written as DNA, the CDR3 is TGTGCTCTTGGGGAACTGGGCGTGATACTGGGGGATACGCGTAGATACACCGATAAACTCATCTTT.

There are a few counts of this clone. This chain links TRDV2 with TRDJ1; D not resolved. The length of the CDR3 is 11 residues. CDR1 and CDR2 from the germline V gene are GEAIGNYY and EKD. The CDR3 DNA follows: TGTGCGTCACCGTACACCGATAAACTCATCTTT. It codes for CASPYTDKLIF.

The rearrangement joins TRDV2 to TRDJ1, with D maybe TRDD3 (6 bases). The CDR3 runs to 13 residues. CDR1 and CDR2 (germline): GEAIGNYY, EKD. Trimming pared 3 bases from V and 8 bases from J, leaving 15 bases between. CDR3 DNA: TGTGCCTGTGACCAAAGACTGGGTTACAAACTCATCTTT. This codes for CACDQRLGYKLIF.